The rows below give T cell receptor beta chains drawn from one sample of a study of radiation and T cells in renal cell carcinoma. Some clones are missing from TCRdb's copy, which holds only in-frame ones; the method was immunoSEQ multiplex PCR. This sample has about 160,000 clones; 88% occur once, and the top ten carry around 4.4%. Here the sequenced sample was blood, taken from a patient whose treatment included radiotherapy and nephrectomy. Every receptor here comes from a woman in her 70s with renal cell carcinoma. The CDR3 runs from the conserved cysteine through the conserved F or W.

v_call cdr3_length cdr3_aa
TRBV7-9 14 CASSLTGLIYEQYF
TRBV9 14 CASSSHTNTGELFF
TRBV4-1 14 CASSQVINTGELFF
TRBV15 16 CATSTPGTIMNTEAFF
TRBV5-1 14 CASSLGQGSYEQYF
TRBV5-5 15 CASSLVAGGPWELFF
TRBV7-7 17 CASSLRVAGGDTGELFF
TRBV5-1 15 CASSSGTSGKETQYF
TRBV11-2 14 CASSRGTGYYEQYF
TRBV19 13 CASNDRGYTEAFF
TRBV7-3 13 CASRRDKHTEAFF
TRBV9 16 CASRPLAGENTGELFF
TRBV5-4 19 CASSFLWRVGGQANTEAFF
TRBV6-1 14 CASSEVGRNTEAFF
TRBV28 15 CASTRDPGQAHEQFF
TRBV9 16 CASSDPLGAATDTQYF
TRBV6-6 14 CASSWGRGTNVLTF
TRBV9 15 CASSVKGEVDSPLHF
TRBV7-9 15 CASTLAGQENSPLHF
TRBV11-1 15 CASSSFRTGNSPLHF
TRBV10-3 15 CAISEGRPLNTEAFF
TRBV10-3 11 CAIRANTEAFF
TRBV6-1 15 CASPPAGALIATQYF
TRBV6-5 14 CASSSVGNTGELFF
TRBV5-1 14 CASSQATGSETQYF